This T cell receptor (beta chain) was found in a study of cytomegalovirus exposure and HLA in healthy donors. Overall study findings and caveats: TCR beta sequences reportedly predicted most subjects' HLA-A and HLA-B alleles accurately.

Points on this clone: Its antigen is as yet unknown.

Though nominally healthy at sampling, donors likely had unrecorded immune exposures. The primer mix had 60 Vbeta and 13 Jbeta primers. TCRdb's copy holds only in-frame clones and misses some; the assay was immunoSEQ multiplex PCR. Of about 270,000 clones in the sample, 75% to 90% are singletons; the top ten hold almost 4%. The CDR3 consists of 16 residues. CDR1 is SGHTA and CDR2 is FQGNSA in the germline V gene. V lost 3 bases and J 1 base, leaving 12 bases between the germline ends. The chain employs TRBV7-2 and TRBJ2-2; perhaps TRBD1 as D (6 bases). This receptor was identified in a man aged 35-49 years in good health and CMV-seropositive. Sequencing input: PBMCs. The CDR3 DNA is TGTGCCAGCAGCTTTCCATCGACAGGGAACACCGGGGAGCTGTTTTTT. As protein: CASSFPSTGNTGELFF.